This entry lists 21 T cell receptor beta chains sequenced from one sample in a study of blood T cell repertoires in COVID-19. Some clones are missing from TCRdb's copy, which holds only in-frame ones; the method was immunoSEQ multiplex PCR. The sample has under 250,000 clones; around 80% are singletons. The sample comprised peripheral blood. The receptors were sampled from a human donor in a cohort sampled during active COVID-19.

The rearrangement joins TRBV19 to TRBJ2-7; the match to TRBD2 covers 15 bases. Looked up from germline, CDR1 is LNHDA and CDR2 is SQIVND (reference sequence). V trimming: 3 bases; J trimming: 4 bases; junction bases outside the gene matches: 10. The CDR3 spans 18 residues. In nucleotides, the CDR3 is TGTGCCAGTAGTATTGGACTAGCGGGAGGGCCAAAGTCATACGAGCAGTACTTC. Translated, it gives CASSIGLAGGPKSYEQYF. Filled out from reference TRBV19 and TRBJ2-7, the complete variable domain reads DGGITQSPKYLFRKEGQNVTLSCEQNLNHDAMYWYRQDPGQGLRLIYYSQIVNDFQKGDIAEGYSVSREKKESFPLTVTSAQKNPTAFYLCASSIGLAGGPKSYEQYFGPGTRLTVT.

The V gene is TRBV23-1, the J gene TRBJ1-6, with 11 bases matching TRBD1. TRBV23-1 is placed among ORFs of uncertain function. With V trimmed by 0 bases and J by 9 bases, 1 base remained unmatched. CDR3 length: 15 amino acids. CDR3 amino acids: CASSQSGQGVSPLHF. DNA of the CDR3: TGCGCCAGCAGTCAATCGGGACAGGGGGTTTCACCCCTCCACTTT.

The chain employs TRBV9 and TRBJ2-3; tentative D call: TRBD1 (5 bases). Deletions cut 0 bases from V and 5 bases from J, with 13 bases between. Germline V gene data show CDR1 as SGDLS and CDR2 as YYNGEE. The CDR3 length is 15 residues. CDR3 residues: CASSVGVRVGDTQYF. Here the CDR3 DNA reads TGTGCCAGCAGCGTAGGGGTCAGGGTGGGAGATACGCAGTATTTT.

The chain uses TRBV27 and TRBJ2-7; 8 bases are a match to TRBD2. This CDR3 spans 15 amino acids. The germline V gene encodes CDR1 MNHEY and CDR2 SMNVEV (reference sequence). Trimming removed 4 bases from V and 3 bases from J; junction bases left unmatched: 8. The CDR3 here is CASSSFSGIHYEQYF. As DNA, the CDR3 is TGTGCCAGCAGTTCCTTTAGCGGGATCCACTACGAGCAGTACTTC.

Notes on this clone: Other DNA sequences in this specimen translate into the identical CDR3. This CDR3 reads CASSSGGSTDTQYF. The CDR3 DNA is TGCGCCAGCAGCTCCGGGGGTAGCACAGATACGCAGTATTTT. The V call is TRBV5-1, the J call TRBJ2-3; maybe TRBD2 (6 bases). This CDR3 comprises 14 residues. CDR1 SGHRS and CDR2 YFSETQ come from the germline V gene. Deletions cut 3 bases from V and 0 bases from J, with 8 bases between.

The chain joins TRBV5-1 to TRBJ1-4; tentatively, D is TRBD1 (5 bases). The CDR3 sequence is 20 residues long. The germline V gene has CDR1 SGHRS and CDR2 YFSETQ. V shed 7 bases and J shed 5 bases, with 33 bases lying between them. This CDR3 is CASGPEGTGARSIENEKLFF. The CDR3 nucleotides are TGCGCCAGCGGCCCGGAGGGCACAGGAGCCAGGAGTATTGAGAATGAAAAACTGTTTTTT. Full variable domain (missing parts from reference TRBV5-1 and TRBJ1-4): KAGVTQTPRYLIKTRGQQVTLSCSPISGHRSVSWYQQTPGQGLQFLFEYFSETQRNKGNFPGRFSGRQFSNSRSEMNVSTLELGDSALYLCASGPEGTGARSIENEKLFFGSGTQLSVL.

The chain joins TRBV19 to TRBJ1-6, with D uncertain. The V gene lost 6 bases and the J gene lost 10 bases, with 13 bases spanning the gap. Germline CDR1 and CDR2: LNHDA and SQIVND (reference sequence). The CDR3 totals 13 residues. CDR3 nucleotide sequence: TGTGCCAGTAGGGAGGGAGTGGGATCACCCCTCCACTTT. Its protein is CASREGVGSPLHF.

The rearrangement joins TRBV18 to TRBJ2-4, with D possibly being TRBD2 (6 bases). The germline V gene has CDR1 KGHSH and CDR2 LQKENI. CDR3 length: 14 amino acids. V was trimmed by 3 bases and J by 6 bases, leaving 12 bases between them. The CDR3 region has the DNA TGTGCCAGCTCACCCGGGGGAGTGATAAACATTCAGTACTTC. Its translation is CASSPGGVINIQYF. The whole variable domain, remainder taken from reference TRBV18 and TRBJ2-4, is NAGVMQNPRHLVRRRGQEARLRCSPMKGHSHVYWYRQLPEEGLKFMVYLQKENIIDESGMPKERFSAEFPKEGPSILRIQQVVRGDSAAYFCASSPGGVINIQYFGAGTRLSVL.

This clone was observed once. The chain has TRBV5-4 and TRBJ2-1; 7 positions match TRBD2. This CDR3 spans 12 amino acids. Germline V gene data show CDR1 as SGHNT and CDR2 as YYREEE (reference sequence). With V trimmed by 5 bases and J by 5 bases, 1 base remained unmatched. The CDR3 here is CASSGGDNEQFF. The DNA of the CDR3 is TGTGCCAGCAGTGGGGGGGACAATGAGCAGTTCTTC.

CDR3: CASSPWGESTEAFF. CDR3 nucleotide sequence: TGTGCCAGCAGCCCATGGGGGGAGAGCACTGAAGCTTTCTTT. The chain combines TRBV11-2 with TRBJ1-1; D perhaps matches TRBD1 (5 bases). Germline V CDR1 and CDR2: SGHAT, FQNNGV. CDR3 length: 14 amino acids. The germline V and J ends were trimmed by 5 bases and 4 bases, with 14 bases remaining between them.

CDR3 sequence (DNA): TGTGCCAGCAGAAGGTTGGTGGGGGGGCTGGTAGAGACCCAGTACTTC. Translating it yields CASRRLVGGLVETQYF. The V and J genes are TRBV27 and TRBJ2-5, with D maybe TRBD2 (7 bases). The germline gives CDR1 MNHEY, CDR2 SMNVEV (reference sequence). Trimming took 6 bases from V and 4 from J, leaving 21 bases between them. This CDR3 spans 16 amino acids.

Worth noting for this clone: Distinct nucleotide sequences in the sample also encode this CDR3. The chain recombines TRBV5-1 with TRBJ2-5; 7 positions agree with TRBD1. The V and J ends lost 0 bases and 4 bases, in that order; junction bases with no gene match: 0. This CDR3 spans 13 amino acids. Germline CDR1 is SGHRS and CDR2 is YFSETQ. The CDR3 region is CASSLGQGETQYF. In DNA, the CDR3 is TGCGCCAGCAGCTTGGGACAGGGAGAGACCCAGTACTTC.

The CDR3, as DNA: TGCGCCAGCAGTGAGTCAACAGGGGGATATAACACTGAAGCTTTCTTT. Its translation: CASSESTGGYNTEAFF. The chain joins TRBV10-1 to TRBJ1-1; 8 nucleotides align to TRBD1. This CDR3 is built from 16 residues. Germline CDR1 is WNHNN and CDR2 is SYGVQD (reference sequence). V shed 0 bases and J 2 bases; nucleotides not matched to a gene: 5.

V gene TRBV5-1 combines with J gene TRBJ1-4, with a weak D call TRBD1 (5 bases). Trimming shortened V by 1 base and J by 8 bases, and 12 bases separated the two germline ends. The germline CDR1 and CDR2 sequences are SGHRS and YFSETQ. This CDR3 comprises 14 residues. CDR3 sequence (DNA): TGCGCCAGCAGCTTGAATGGGGCAGGGGAAAAACTGTTTTTT. Translating it yields CASSLNGAGEKLFF.

This chain uses TRBV4-2 with TRBJ1-1, with 9 bases identical to TRBD1. After removal of 4 bases from V and 3 bases from J, the junction contained 12 bases not matched to a gene. CDR3 length: 17 amino acids. CDR1 is LGHNA and CDR2 is YNFKEQ in the germline V gene. The CDR3 is CASSPSSTGGAYTEAFF. The CDR3 coding sequence is TGTGCCAGCAGCCCGAGCTCGACAGGGGGGGCCTACACTGAAGCTTTCTTT.

The gene calls are TRBV19 and TRBJ2-7, with 9 bases lining up with TRBD1. CDR1 LNHDA and CDR2 SQIVND come from the germline V gene (reference sequence). The CDR3 is 16 amino acids. Losses at the gene ends were 1 base for V and 5 bases for J; bases not matched to a gene: 9. The CDR3 loop reads CASSIGYSDRGNEQYF. Written as DNA, the CDR3 is TGTGCCAGTAGTATAGGTTACTCGGACAGGGGTAACGAGCAGTACTTC.

This clone was picked up one time. V usage is TRBV7-2 and J usage is TRBJ2-7; D may be TRBD1 (6 bases). Germline CDR1 SGHTA, CDR2 FQGNSA. The V end lost 1 base, the J end lost 5 bases, and 9 bases lay between the germline ends. The CDR3 extends over 13 amino acids. The CDR3 DNA reads TGTGCCAGCAGCTTAGTGACAGGTAACGAGCAGTACTTC. Translation gives CASSLVTGNEQYF.

V usage is TRBV14 and J usage is TRBJ2-7; D ambiguous. Trimming left V 0 bases short and J 0 bases short, with 12 bases between. The germline V gene has CDR1 SGHDN and CDR2 FVKESK. This CDR3 is built from 16 residues. The CDR3 nucleotides are TGTGCCAGCAGCCAAGAGGGCTGGCACCCCTCCTACGAGCAGTACTTC. Translation: CASSQEGWHPSYEQYF.

The chain couples TRBV7-2 to TRBJ2-5; 12 bases are shared with TRBD2. Germline values: CDR1 SGHTA, CDR2 FQGNSA. This CDR3 comprises 16 residues. V gave up 5 bases and J gave up 6 bases; unmatched junction bases: 10. The CDR3 nucleotides are TGTGCCAGCAGCCAAGGACTAGCGGGAACGCGGAAGACCCAGTACTTC. Translation: CASSQGLAGTRKTQYF.

V gene TRBV18 combines with J gene TRBJ1-1, with D tentatively TRBD1 (5 bases). The CDR3 consists of 12 residues. Trimming took off 0 bases at V and 10 bases at J, with 9 bases between the two ends. CDR1 and CDR2 from the germline V gene are KGHSH and LQKENI. The DNA for the CDR3 is TGTGCCAGCTCACCACCGGATAGGGGAGCTTTCTTT. It translates to CASSPPDRGAFF.

The DNA of the CDR3 is TGTGCCAGCAGCCAAGGGGACAGGGGGCGGTACGAGCAGTACTTC. Its protein is CASSQGDRGRYEQYF. The chain has TRBV3-1 (or the pseudogene TRBV3-2) and TRBJ2-7; 12 nucleotides agree with TRBD1. Germline V CDR1 and CDR2: LGHDT, YNNKEL (reference sequence). V lost 1 base, J lost 4 bases, and 2 bases stayed unmatched. This CDR3 has 15 residues.